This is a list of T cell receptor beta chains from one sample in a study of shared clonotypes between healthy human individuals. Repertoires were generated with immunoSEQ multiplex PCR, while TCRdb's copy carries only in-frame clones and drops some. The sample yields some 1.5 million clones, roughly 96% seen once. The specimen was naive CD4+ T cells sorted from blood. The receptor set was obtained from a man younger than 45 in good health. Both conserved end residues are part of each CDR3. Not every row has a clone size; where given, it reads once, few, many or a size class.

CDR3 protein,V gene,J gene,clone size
CASSLDRGNEQYF,TRBV7-8,TRBJ2-7,.
CASSQGVGGTQETQYF,TRBV27,TRBJ2-5,.
CASSAGLAGYEQYF,TRBV9,TRBJ2-7,.
CASSPSAGLAGDEQYF,TRBV18,TRBJ2-7,.
CASSPLAQGFIQPQHF,TRBV19,TRBJ1-5,once
CASSYSTGSGNTIYF,TRBV6-6,TRBJ1-3,.
CASSTFFPDEQYF,TRBV28,TRBJ2-7,once
CASSLIGGLMDTQYF,TRBV5-1,TRBJ2-3,once
CATSRDRGPGKLFF,TRBV15,TRBJ1-4,.
CASSLDRSSYNEQFF,TRBV5-4,TRBJ2-1,few
CASSRPNRPANYGYTF,TRBV28,TRBJ1-2,once
CASSAAGTGDEKLFF,TRBV28,TRBJ1-4,.
CASSSLYEQYF,TRBV7-2,TRBJ2-7,once
CASSQGSFSDEQYF,TRBV18,TRBJ2-7,.
CASSTLPGQGSNYGYTF,TRBV19,TRBJ1-2,.
CATTRGFYNEQFF,TRBV6-5,TRBJ2-1,.
CASSEGTGYQPQHF,TRBV2,TRBJ1-5,.
CASSLGTHTGELFF,TRBV5-8,TRBJ2-2,.
CASSDRGLEQYF,TRBV2,TRBJ2-7,few
CATRGPRVAPSSYEQYF,TRBV10-3,TRBJ2-7,.
CAISRTSGSPSEQYF,TRBV10-3,TRBJ2-7,.
CASYRGYTEAFF,TRBV28,TRBJ1-1,once
CASSLGREETQYF,TRBV5-1,TRBJ2-5,once
CASSLVSGTGGINEQFF,TRBV7-9,TRBJ2-1,.
CASSEPRSGRTYNEQFF,TRBV5-4,TRBJ2-1,.
CASSFLIADTQYF,TRBV27,TRBJ2-3,once
CASSPDTTGLGGANVLTF,TRBV10-2,TRBJ2-6,.
CASSLGHISGEQYF,TRBV5-1,TRBJ2-7,once
CASSQVTQLIQPQHF,TRBV4-3,TRBJ1-5,once
CASSLAPGGYTEAFF,TRBV7-2,TRBJ1-1,.
CASSGGGTDTQYF,TRBV19,TRBJ2-3,.
CSVELEVGYEQYF,TRBV29-1,TRBJ2-7,once
CASSPTSASTGELFF,TRBV18,TRBJ2-2,.
CASSLIQDNEQFF,TRBV7-9,TRBJ2-1,once
CASSPYPRQLGLGSYNEQFF,TRBV18,TRBJ2-1,.
CASSLGGASGAYEQYF,TRBV7-6,TRBJ2-7,once
CASSLTTASNNEQFF,TRBV19,TRBJ2-1,.
CASSLSPARSFNTF,TRBV28,TRBJ1-2,.
CASSWTGNTGELFF,TRBV5-5,TRBJ2-2,.
CASSWSGQGDEQYF,TRBV5-5,TRBJ2-7,.
CASSILWGSNEQYF,TRBV19,TRBJ2-7,.
CASSQAGGGQPQHF,TRBV18,TRBJ1-5,.
CASSLRRGGQPQHF,TRBV27,TRBJ1-5,few
CATQDNSYEQYF,TRBV11-2,TRBJ2-7,.
CASMGQDRTNGELFF,TRBV13,TRBJ2-2,.
CASSPRDRGFSDTQYF,TRBV28,TRBJ2-3,.
CASGNRREGNTEAFF,TRBV6-6,TRBJ1-1,.
CATTSGVRLPTDF,TRBV6-4,TRBJ2-3,.
CASSLTSSTEQFF,TRBV6-5,TRBJ2-1,.
CASAMASLDEQYF,TRBV25-1,TRBJ2-7,.
CASSRPQGDGNTIYF,TRBV7-9,TRBJ1-3,.
CASFGVNTEAFF,TRBV6-5,TRBJ1-1,.
CASSLDGGKSTEAFF,TRBV11-2,TRBJ1-1,.